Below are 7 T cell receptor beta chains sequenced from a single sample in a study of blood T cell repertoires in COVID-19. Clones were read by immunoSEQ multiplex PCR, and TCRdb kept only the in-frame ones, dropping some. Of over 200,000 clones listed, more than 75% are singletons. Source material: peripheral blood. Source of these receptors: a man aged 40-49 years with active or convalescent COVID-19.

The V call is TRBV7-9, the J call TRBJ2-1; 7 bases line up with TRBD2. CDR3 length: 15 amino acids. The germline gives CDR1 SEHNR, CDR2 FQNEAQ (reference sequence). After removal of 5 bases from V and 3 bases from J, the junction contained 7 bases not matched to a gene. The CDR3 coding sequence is TGTGCCAGCAGCCCAGTTTTAGCGGGCTACAATGAGCAGTTCTTC. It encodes CASSPVLAGYNEQFF.

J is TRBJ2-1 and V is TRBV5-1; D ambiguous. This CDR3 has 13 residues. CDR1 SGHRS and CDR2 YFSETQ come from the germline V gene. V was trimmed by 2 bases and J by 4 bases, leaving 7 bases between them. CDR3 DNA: TGCGCCAGCAGCTTAACCGGGTACAATGAGCAGTTCTTC. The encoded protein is CASSLTGYNEQFF.

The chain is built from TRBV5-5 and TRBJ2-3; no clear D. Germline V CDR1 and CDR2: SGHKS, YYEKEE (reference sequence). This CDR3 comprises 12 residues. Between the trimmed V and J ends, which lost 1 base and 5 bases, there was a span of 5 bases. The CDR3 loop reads CASSLLVDTQYF. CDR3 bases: TGTGCCAGCAGCTTGTTAGTAGATACGCAGTATTTT.

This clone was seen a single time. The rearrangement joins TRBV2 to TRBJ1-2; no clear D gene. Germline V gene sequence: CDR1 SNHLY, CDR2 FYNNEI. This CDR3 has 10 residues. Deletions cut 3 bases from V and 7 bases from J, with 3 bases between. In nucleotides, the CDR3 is TGTGCCAGCAGTGACAGTGGCTACACCTTC. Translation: CASSDSGYTF.

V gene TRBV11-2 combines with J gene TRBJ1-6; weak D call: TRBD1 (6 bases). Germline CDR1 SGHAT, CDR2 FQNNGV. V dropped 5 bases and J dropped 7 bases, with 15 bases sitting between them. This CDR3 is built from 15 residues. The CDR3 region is CASSAHPGTNSPLHF. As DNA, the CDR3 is TGTGCCAGCAGCGCTCACCCCGGGACAAATTCACCCCTCCACTTT.

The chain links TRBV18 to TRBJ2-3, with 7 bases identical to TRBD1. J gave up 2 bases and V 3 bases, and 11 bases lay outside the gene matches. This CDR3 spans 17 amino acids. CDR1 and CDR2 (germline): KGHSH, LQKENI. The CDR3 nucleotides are TGTGCCAGCTCACCGAAAACAGGGGCCTTACTCACAGATACGCAGTATTTT. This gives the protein CASSPKTGALLTDTQYF.

For the CDR3, the DNA is TGTGCCAGCAGCCCCTGGGACAGAACTACCGGGGAGCTGTTTTTT. Protein: CASSPWDRTTGELFF. This sequence joins TRBV16 and TRBJ2-2, with 7 bases that match TRBD1. The CDR3 has 15 residues. V lost 4 bases, J lost 5 bases, and 7 bases stayed unmatched. Looked up from germline, CDR1 is KGHSY and CDR2 is FQNENV.